This is a list of T cell receptor beta chains from one sample in a study of cytomegalovirus exposure and HLA in healthy donors. Profiled with immunoSEQ multiplex PCR; TCRdb holds only in-frame clones, not every one. The sample has approximately 82,000 clones; about 92% are singletons. Material for sequencing was PBMCs. The receptor source for this set is a man aged 18 to 29 in good health and CMV-seronegative. Each CDR3 is given with its conserved first and last residue. D genes are given only for firm matches. Size values are once, few and many counts, or a class for expanded clones, and some rows have none.

v_call: TRBV4-1
d_call: TRBD1
j_call: TRBJ1-5
clone_size: NA
cdr3_nt: TGCGCCAGCAGCCAAGGGGGACAGAATAGCAATCAGCCCCAGCATTTT
cdr3_aa: CASSQGGQNSNQPQHF

v_call: TRBV6-4
d_call: TRBD2
j_call: TRBJ2-3
clone_size: NA
cdr3_nt: TGTGCCAGCAGTGGTTCTAGCGGGGGTGCAGATACGCAGTATTTT
cdr3_aa: CASSGSSGGADTQYF

v_call: TRBV28
d_call: NA
j_call: TRBJ2-1
clone_size: NA
cdr3_nt: TGTGCCAGCAAAGGAGGAGGGGACTACAATGAGCAGTTCTTC
cdr3_aa: CASKGGGDYNEQFF

v_call: TRBV6-8
d_call: TRBD1
j_call: TRBJ2-3
clone_size: NA
cdr3_nt: TGTGCCAGCAGAGTCGGACAGGGGTTCACAGATACGCAGTATTTT
cdr3_aa: CASRVGQGFTDTQYF

v_call: TRBV4-1
d_call: TRBD1
j_call: TRBJ1-5
clone_size: NA
cdr3_nt: TGCGCCAGCAGCCAAGTATCAGGGGGCCACGAGTTTCAGCCCCAGCATTTT
cdr3_aa: CASSQVSGGHEFQPQHF

v_call: TRBV4-2
d_call: NA
j_call: TRBJ1-3
clone_size: NA
cdr3_nt: TGTGCCAGCAGCGGAGGGGAATCTGGAAACACCATATATTTT
cdr3_aa: CASSGGESGNTIYF

v_call: TRBV5-4
d_call: NA
j_call: TRBJ2-3
clone_size: NA
cdr3_nt: TGTGCCAGCAGCCGGGTGGCAGATACGCAGTATTTT
cdr3_aa: CASSRVADTQYF

v_call: TRBV4-1
d_call: NA
j_call: TRBJ1-5
clone_size: NA
cdr3_nt: TGCGCCAGCAGCTTCCGAGGGGGATTCAATCAGCCCCAGCATTTT
cdr3_aa: CASSFRGGFNQPQHF

v_call: TRBV19
d_call: NA
j_call: TRBJ1-5
clone_size: NA
cdr3_nt: TGTGCCAGTACCACCCGATCCGCCGGGGACAATCAGCCCCAGCATTTT
cdr3_aa: CASTTRSAGDNQPQHF

v_call: TRBV6-6
d_call: TRBD2
j_call: TRBJ2-2
clone_size: NA
cdr3_nt: TGTGCCAGCAGCCCCCACAGCGGGAGGATTATCGGGGAGCTGTTTTTT
cdr3_aa: CASSPHSGRIIGELFF

v_call: TRBV28
d_call: TRBD1
j_call: TRBJ2-5
clone_size: NA
cdr3_nt: TGTGCCAGCAGGTTAGGGACAGGGGGCGGGGAGACCCAGTACTTC
cdr3_aa: CASRLGTGGGETQYF

v_call: TRBV5-1
d_call: TRBD2
j_call: TRBJ2-3
clone_size: once
cdr3_nt: TGCGCCAGCAGCTTGGGAGCGGGGGGAGAGGCAGATACGCAGTATTTT
cdr3_aa: CASSLGAGGEADTQYF

v_call: TRBV18
d_call: NA
j_call: TRBJ2-5
clone_size: NA
cdr3_nt: TGTGCCAGCTCACTCCCCGTCGAGACCCAGTACTTC
cdr3_aa: CASSLPVETQYF

v_call: TRBV5-6
d_call: NA
j_call: TRBJ1-3
clone_size: once
cdr3_nt: TGTGCCAGCAGCTTGAATCGGAACACCATATATTTT
cdr3_aa: CASSLNRNTIYF

v_call: TRBV9
d_call: TRBD2
j_call: TRBJ2-2
clone_size: NA
cdr3_nt: TGTGCCAGCAGCGCGTCTAGCGGGACCAACACCGGGGAGCTGTTTTTT
cdr3_aa: CASSASSGTNTGELFF

v_call: TRBV2
d_call: TRBD2
j_call: TRBJ2-1
clone_size: NA
cdr3_nt: TGTGCCAGCAGTGAACTAGCGGGTCTAGAAGGTCCGTCTAGGGAGCAGTTCTTC
cdr3_aa: CASSELAGLEGPSREQFF

v_call: TRBV2
d_call: NA
j_call: TRBJ2-7
clone_size: NA
cdr3_nt: TGTGGAAGTGGGCAGAGCCTTTGGGAGCAGTACTTC
cdr3_aa: CGSGQSLWEQYF

v_call: TRBV7-2
d_call: TRBD1
j_call: TRBJ1-5
clone_size: NA
cdr3_nt: TGTGCCAGCAGCTTAACGAGGGGGCAGCAGCCCCAGCATTTT
cdr3_aa: CASSLTRGQQPQHF

v_call: TRBV30
d_call: NA
j_call: TRBJ2-2
clone_size: NA
cdr3_nt: TGTGCCGGGGGGACCTGGAACACCGGGGAGCTGTTTTTT
cdr3_aa: CAGGTWNTGELFF

v_call: TRBV5-6
d_call: NA
j_call: TRBJ1-6
clone_size: NA
cdr3_nt: TGTGCCAGCAGCTTCGGTTTGGGGGCTTCACCCCTCCACTTT
cdr3_aa: CASSFGLGASPLHF

v_call: TRBV4-2
d_call: TRBD2
j_call: TRBJ2-3
clone_size: NA
cdr3_nt: TGTGCCAGCAGCCAAGACGGCGGAGCGGGGGGGTTCGCAGATACGCAGTATTTT
cdr3_aa: CASSQDGGAGGFADTQYF

v_call: TRBV10-3
d_call: NA
j_call: TRBJ1-1
clone_size: NA
cdr3_nt: TGTGCCATCAGTGACTCACAGGAGCTGAACACTGAAGCTTTCTTT
cdr3_aa: CAISDSQELNTEAFF

v_call: TRBV19
d_call: TRBD2
j_call: TRBJ2-2
clone_size: NA
cdr3_nt: TGTGCCAGTAGTATAGGAGGACTAGCGGGAGTAGCCGGGGAGCTGTTTTTT
cdr3_aa: CASSIGGLAGVAGELFF

v_call: TRBV2
d_call: TRBD2
j_call: TRBJ2-3
clone_size: NA
cdr3_nt: TGTGCCAGCAGCGGACTAGCGGCTAGCACAGATACGCAGTATTTT
cdr3_aa: CASSGLAASTDTQYF

v_call: TRBV5-6
d_call: TRBD1
j_call: TRBJ2-7
clone_size: NA
cdr3_nt: TGTGCCAGCAGCGGAAGACAGGGGGGAAGCTCCTACGAGCAGTACTTC
cdr3_aa: CASSGRQGGSSYEQYF

v_call: TRBV9
d_call: NA
j_call: TRBJ1-2
clone_size: NA
cdr3_nt: TGTGCCAGCAGCTCAGCACCGGGAGTAAGCTATGGCTACACCTTC
cdr3_aa: CASSSAPGVSYGYTF

v_call: TRBV28
d_call: NA
j_call: TRBJ1-3
clone_size: NA
cdr3_nt: TGTGCCAGCAGTTTACACAACCCAACAGGAAACTCTGGAAACACCATATATTTT
cdr3_aa: CASSLHNPTGNSGNTIYF

v_call: TRBV6-6
d_call: NA
j_call: TRBJ1-2
clone_size: NA
cdr3_nt: TGTGCCAGCACCTCGGAAACAGCTAACATCTATGGCTACACCTTC
cdr3_aa: CASTSETANIYGYTF

v_call: TRBV2
d_call: TRBD1
j_call: TRBJ2-1
clone_size: NA
cdr3_nt: TGTGCCAGCACACTGCGGGGACAGGGGGCCGTTGAGCAGTTCTTC
cdr3_aa: CASTLRGQGAVEQFF

v_call: TRBV2
d_call: TRBD2
j_call: TRBJ2-3
clone_size: NA
cdr3_nt: TGTGCCAGCGAGGGTAGCGGGAGGGCCGGTACGCAGTATTTT
cdr3_aa: CASEGSGRAGTQYF

v_call: TRBV5-4
d_call: TRBD2
j_call: TRBJ2-4
clone_size: once
cdr3_nt: TGTGCCAGCAGCACCGATGGTTGGGAGGGCATTCAGTACTTC
cdr3_aa: CASSTDGWEGIQYF

v_call: TRBV5-1
d_call: TRBD1
j_call: TRBJ2-7
clone_size: NA
cdr3_nt: TGCGCCAGCAGCTTGGTGACAGGGGGATCCGGCGAGCAGTACTTC
cdr3_aa: CASSLVTGGSGEQYF

v_call: TRBV5-1
d_call: NA
j_call: TRBJ1-2
clone_size: NA
cdr3_nt: TGCGCCAGCAGCTTGGACATACGAACTAACTATGGCTACACCTTC
cdr3_aa: CASSLDIRTNYGYTF

v_call: TRBV19
d_call: NA
j_call: TRBJ1-5
clone_size: NA
cdr3_nt: TGTGCCAGTAGTAGTGCCAGGGAATGGTCGAGCAATCAGCCCCAGCATTTT
cdr3_aa: CASSSAREWSSNQPQHF

v_call: TRBV27
d_call: TRBD1
j_call: TRBJ2-7
clone_size: NA
cdr3_nt: TGTGCCAGCAGTTTAGGCCGGGACAGGTACTTC
cdr3_aa: CASSLGRDRYF

v_call: TRBV11-2
d_call: TRBD1
j_call: TRBJ1-2
clone_size: NA
cdr3_nt: TGTGCCAGCAGCTTCACGCGGTTACTCAGGGGGAGGACCTTC
cdr3_aa: CASSFTRLLRGRTF

v_call: TRBV14
d_call: NA
j_call: TRBJ2-7
clone_size: NA
cdr3_nt: TGTGCCAGCAGACCCGGAGGGGCCGAGCAGTACTTC
cdr3_aa: CASRPGGAEQYF

v_call: TRBV27
d_call: NA
j_call: TRBJ1-4
clone_size: NA
cdr3_nt: TGTGCCAGCAGTTTTTCAGATACTAATGAAAAACTGTTTTTT
cdr3_aa: CASSFSDTNEKLFF

v_call: TRBV29-1
d_call: TRBD2
j_call: TRBJ2-7
clone_size: NA
cdr3_nt: TGCAGCGCGGGACTAGCGGGGCGTGAGCAGTACTTC
cdr3_aa: CSAGLAGREQYF

v_call: TRBV7-2
d_call: TRBD2
j_call: TRBJ2-7
clone_size: NA
cdr3_nt: TGTGCCAGCAGCTTAGTTTCCGGGACTAGCGGGTACGAGCAGTACTTC
cdr3_aa: CASSLVSGTSGYEQYF

v_call: TRBV7-8
d_call: NA
j_call: TRBJ2-1
clone_size: NA
cdr3_nt: TGTGCCAGCAGCTTAAGTGGGGCTGAGCTCTACAATGAGCAGTTCTTC
cdr3_aa: CASSLSGAELYNEQFF

v_call: TRBV7-9
d_call: NA
j_call: TRBJ1-5
clone_size: NA
cdr3_nt: TGTGCCAGCAGCCAAAGTTGGGGGGACCCCCAGCATTTT
cdr3_aa: CASSQSWGDPQHF

v_call: TRBV6-5
d_call: TRBD1
j_call: TRBJ1-2
clone_size: NA
cdr3_nt: TGTGCCAGCAGTCCAGGGGGCGCCTACACCTTC
cdr3_aa: CASSPGGAYTF

v_call: TRBV2
d_call: NA
j_call: TRBJ2-7
clone_size: NA
cdr3_nt: TGTGCCAGCAGTGAGAGGGCCCACGAGCAGTACTTC
cdr3_aa: CASSERAHEQYF

v_call: TRBV30
d_call: TRBD2
j_call: TRBJ2-1
clone_size: NA
cdr3_nt: TGTGCCTGGACTACCTTCGGGGCGGGAGACGTCGGTGAGCAGTTCTTC
cdr3_aa: CAWTTFGAGDVGEQFF

v_call: TRBV11-3
d_call: NA
j_call: TRBJ2-3
clone_size: NA
cdr3_nt: TGTGCCAGCAGCCTATTAGGGGGATCAGATACGCAGTATTTT
cdr3_aa: CASSLLGGSDTQYF

v_call: TRBV30
d_call: TRBD2
j_call: TRBJ2-3
clone_size: NA
cdr3_nt: TGTGCCTGGAGCTTATTAGACCCTGGGACTAGCGGGAGAGGCACAGATACGCAGTATTTT
cdr3_aa: CAWSLLDPGTSGRGTDTQYF

v_call: TRBV5-1
d_call: TRBD2
j_call: TRBJ2-5
clone_size: NA
cdr3_nt: TGCGCCAGCAGTGGCCCTGAGAGCGGGACGGAGACCCAGTACTTC
cdr3_aa: CASSGPESGTETQYF